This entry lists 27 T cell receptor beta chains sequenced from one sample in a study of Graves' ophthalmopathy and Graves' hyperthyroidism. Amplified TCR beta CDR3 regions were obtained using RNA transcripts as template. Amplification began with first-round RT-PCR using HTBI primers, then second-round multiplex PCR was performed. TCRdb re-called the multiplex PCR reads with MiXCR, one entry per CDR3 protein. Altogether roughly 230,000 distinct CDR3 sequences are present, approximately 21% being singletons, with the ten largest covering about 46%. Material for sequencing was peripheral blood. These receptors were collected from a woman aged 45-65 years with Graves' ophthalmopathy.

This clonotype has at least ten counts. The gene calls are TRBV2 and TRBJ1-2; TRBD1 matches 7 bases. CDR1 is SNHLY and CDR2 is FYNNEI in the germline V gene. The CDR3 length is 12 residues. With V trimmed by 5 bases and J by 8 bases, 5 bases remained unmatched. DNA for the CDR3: TGTGCCAGCAGTCAGACAGGGTTCGGCTACACCTTC. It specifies CASSQTGFGYTF.

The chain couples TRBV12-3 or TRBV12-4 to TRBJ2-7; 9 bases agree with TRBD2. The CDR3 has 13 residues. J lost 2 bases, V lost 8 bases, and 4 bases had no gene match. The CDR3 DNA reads TGTGCCAGCGAGGCGGGGGGGACCTACGAGCAGTACTTC. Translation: CASEAGGTYEQYF.

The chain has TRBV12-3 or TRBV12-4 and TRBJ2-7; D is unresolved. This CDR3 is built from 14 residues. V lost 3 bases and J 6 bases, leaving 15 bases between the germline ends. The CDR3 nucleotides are TGTGCCAGCAGTTTTAGGCTGTCCTCTGGCGAGCAGTACTTC. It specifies CASSFRLSSGEQYF.

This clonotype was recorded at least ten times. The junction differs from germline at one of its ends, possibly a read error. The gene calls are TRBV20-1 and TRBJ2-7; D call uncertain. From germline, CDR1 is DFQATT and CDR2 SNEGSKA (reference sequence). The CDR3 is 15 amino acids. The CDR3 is CSARAAWGVAYERYF. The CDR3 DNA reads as TGCAGTGCTAGGGCAGCGTGGGGTGTCGCCTACGAGCGGTACTTC.

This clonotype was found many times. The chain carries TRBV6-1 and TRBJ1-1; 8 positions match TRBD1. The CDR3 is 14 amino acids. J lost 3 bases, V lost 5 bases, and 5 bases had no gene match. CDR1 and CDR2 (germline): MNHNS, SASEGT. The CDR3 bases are TGTGCCAGCAGTCAACAGGGGGTATACACTGAAGCTTTCTTT. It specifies CASSQQGVYTEAFF.

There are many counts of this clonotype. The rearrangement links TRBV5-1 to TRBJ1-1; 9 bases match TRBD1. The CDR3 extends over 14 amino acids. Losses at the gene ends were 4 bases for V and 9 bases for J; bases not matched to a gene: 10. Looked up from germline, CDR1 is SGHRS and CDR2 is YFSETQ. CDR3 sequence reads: CASSLTGGAVKAFF. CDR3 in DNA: TGCGCCAGCAGCCTGACAGGGGGTGCGGTTAAAGCTTTCTTT.

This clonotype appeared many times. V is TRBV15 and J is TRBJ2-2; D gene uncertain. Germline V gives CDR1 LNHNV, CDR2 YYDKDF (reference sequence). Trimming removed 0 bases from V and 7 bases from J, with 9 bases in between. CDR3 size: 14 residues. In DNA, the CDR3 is TGTGCCACCAGCAGAGATCCAGGCGGCGGGGAGCTGTTTTTT. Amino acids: CATSRDPGGGELFF.

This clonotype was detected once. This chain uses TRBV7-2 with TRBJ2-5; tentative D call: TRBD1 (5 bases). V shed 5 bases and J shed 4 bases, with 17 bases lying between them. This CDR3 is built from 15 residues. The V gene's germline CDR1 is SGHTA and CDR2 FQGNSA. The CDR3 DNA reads TGTGCCAGCAGCGAACCCGGTGGCCAGGGAGAGACCCAGTACTTC. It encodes CASSEPGGQGETQYF.

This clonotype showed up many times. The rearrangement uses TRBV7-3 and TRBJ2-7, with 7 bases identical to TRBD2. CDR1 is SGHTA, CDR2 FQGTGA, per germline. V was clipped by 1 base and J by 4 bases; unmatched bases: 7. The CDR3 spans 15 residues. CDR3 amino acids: CASSLMPSGLYEQYF. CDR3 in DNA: TGTGCCAGCAGCTTAATGCCTAGCGGATTATACGAGCAGTACTTC. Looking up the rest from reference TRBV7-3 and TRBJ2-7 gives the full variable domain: GAGVSQTPSNKVTEKGKYVELRCDPISGHTALYWYRQSLGQGPEFLIYFQGTGAADDSGLPNDRFFAVRPEGSVSTLKIQRTERGDSAVYLCASSLMPSGLYEQYFGPGTRLTVT.

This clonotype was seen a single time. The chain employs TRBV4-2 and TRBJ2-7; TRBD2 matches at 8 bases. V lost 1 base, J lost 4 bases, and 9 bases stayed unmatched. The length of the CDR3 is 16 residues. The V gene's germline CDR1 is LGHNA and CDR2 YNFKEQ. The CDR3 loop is CASSQGKSGSSYEQYF. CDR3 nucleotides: TGTGCCAGCAGCCAAGGTAAAAGCGGGAGTTCGTACGAGCAGTACTTC.

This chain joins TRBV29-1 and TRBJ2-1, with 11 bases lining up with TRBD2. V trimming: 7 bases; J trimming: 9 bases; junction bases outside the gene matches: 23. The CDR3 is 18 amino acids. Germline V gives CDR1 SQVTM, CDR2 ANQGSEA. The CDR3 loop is CSATRPLITSGRTGEQFF. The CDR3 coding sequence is TGCAGCGCCACCCGGCCCCTCATTACTAGCGGGAGAACGGGTGAGCAGTTCTTC.

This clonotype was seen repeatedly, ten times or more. CDR3 DNA: TGTGCCAGCTGGACTAGCGGGTATTACGAGCAGTACTTC. This sequence encodes CASWTSGYYEQYF. The rearrangement joins TRBV24-1 to TRBJ2-7; 11 bases match TRBD2. CDR1 and CDR2 (germline): KGHDR, SFDVKD. This CDR3 is built from 13 residues. Losses at the gene ends were 11 bases for V and 4 bases for J; bases not matched to a gene: 6.

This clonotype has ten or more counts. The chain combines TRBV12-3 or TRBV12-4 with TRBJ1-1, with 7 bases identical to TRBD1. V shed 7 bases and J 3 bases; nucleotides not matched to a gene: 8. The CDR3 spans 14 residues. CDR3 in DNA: TGTGCCAGCACAAGACAGGGTGCTTACACTGAAGCTTTCTTT. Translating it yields CASTRQGAYTEAFF.

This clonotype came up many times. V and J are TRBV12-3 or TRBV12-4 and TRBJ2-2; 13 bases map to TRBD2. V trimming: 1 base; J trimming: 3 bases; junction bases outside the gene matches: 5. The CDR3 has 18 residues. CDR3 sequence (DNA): TGTGCCAGCAGTTTAGTAGGACTAGCGGGAGCTCACACCGGGGAGCTGTTTTTT. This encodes CASSLVGLAGAHTGELFF.

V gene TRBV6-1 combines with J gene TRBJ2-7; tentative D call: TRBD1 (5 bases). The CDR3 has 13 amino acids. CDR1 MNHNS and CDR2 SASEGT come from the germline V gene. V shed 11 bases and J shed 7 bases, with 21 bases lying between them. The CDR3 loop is CAGNQGQGEEQYF. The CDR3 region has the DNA TGTGCCGGAAACCAAGGGCAGGGTGAGGAGCAGTACTTC.

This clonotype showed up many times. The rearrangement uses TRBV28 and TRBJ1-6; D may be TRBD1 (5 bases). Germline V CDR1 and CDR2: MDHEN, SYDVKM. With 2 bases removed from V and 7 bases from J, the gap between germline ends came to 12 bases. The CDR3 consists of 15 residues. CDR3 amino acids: CASSLRSGKNSPLHF. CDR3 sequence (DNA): TGTGCCAGCAGTTTAAGGTCAGGGAAGAATTCACCCCTCCACTTT. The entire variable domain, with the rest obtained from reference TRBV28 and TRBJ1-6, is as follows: DVKVTQSSRYLVKRTGEKVFLECVQDMDHENMFWYRQDPGLGLRLIYFSYDVKMKEKGDIPEGYSVSREKKERFSLILESASTNQTSMYLCASSLRSGKNSPLHFGNGTRLTVT.

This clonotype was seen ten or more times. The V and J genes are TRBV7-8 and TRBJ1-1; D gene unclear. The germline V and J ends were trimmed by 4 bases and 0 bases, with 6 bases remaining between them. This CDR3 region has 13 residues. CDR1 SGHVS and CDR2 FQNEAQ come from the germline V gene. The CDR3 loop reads CASSYDLNTEAFF. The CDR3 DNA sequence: TGTGCCAGCAGCTACGACTTGAACACTGAAGCTTTCTTT.

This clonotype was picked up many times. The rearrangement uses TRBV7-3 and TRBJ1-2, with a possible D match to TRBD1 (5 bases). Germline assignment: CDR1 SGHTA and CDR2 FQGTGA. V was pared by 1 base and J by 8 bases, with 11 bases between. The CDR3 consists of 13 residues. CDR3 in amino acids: CASSLMGLWGYTF. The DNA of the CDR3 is TGTGCCAGCAGCTTAATGGGACTGTGGGGCTACACCTTC.

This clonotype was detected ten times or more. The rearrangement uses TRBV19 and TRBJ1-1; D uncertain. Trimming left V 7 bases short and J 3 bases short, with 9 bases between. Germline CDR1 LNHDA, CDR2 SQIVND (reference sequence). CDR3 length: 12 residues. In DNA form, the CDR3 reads TGTGCCAGTACCTTTTTGGACACTGAAGCTTTCTTT. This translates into CASTFLDTEAFF.

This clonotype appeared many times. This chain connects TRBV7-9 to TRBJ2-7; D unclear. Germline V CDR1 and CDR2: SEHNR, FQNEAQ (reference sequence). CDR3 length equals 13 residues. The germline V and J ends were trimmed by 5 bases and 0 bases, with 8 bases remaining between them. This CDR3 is CASSTPISYEQYF. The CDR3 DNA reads TGTGCCAGCAGCACACCTATCTCCTACGAGCAGTACTTC.

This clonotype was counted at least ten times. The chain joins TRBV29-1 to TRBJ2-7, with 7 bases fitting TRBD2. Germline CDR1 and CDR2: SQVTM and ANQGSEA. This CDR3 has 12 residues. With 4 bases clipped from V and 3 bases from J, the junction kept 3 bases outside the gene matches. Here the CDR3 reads CSVGGLGYEQYF. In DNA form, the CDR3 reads TGCAGCGTTGGCGGACTAGGCTACGAGCAGTACTTC.

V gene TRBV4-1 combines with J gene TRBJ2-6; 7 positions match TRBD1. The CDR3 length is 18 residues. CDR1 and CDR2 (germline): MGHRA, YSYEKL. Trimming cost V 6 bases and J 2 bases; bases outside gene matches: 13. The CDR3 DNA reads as TGCGCCAGCAGTGACATGACAGGGATTCTCCCTGGGGCCAACGTCCTGACTTTC. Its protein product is CASSDMTGILPGANVLTF.

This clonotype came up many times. CDR3 amino acids: CASSRAKGRSTEAFF. Here the CDR3 DNA reads TGTGCCAGCAGCAGGGCCAAAGGGCGGAGCACTGAAGCTTTCTTT. The chain carries TRBV3-1 and TRBJ1-1; D unclear. Per the germline V gene, CDR1 is LGHDT and CDR2 is YNNKEL (reference sequence). Trimming left V 5 bases short and J 4 bases short, with 17 bases between. This CDR3 spans 15 amino acids.

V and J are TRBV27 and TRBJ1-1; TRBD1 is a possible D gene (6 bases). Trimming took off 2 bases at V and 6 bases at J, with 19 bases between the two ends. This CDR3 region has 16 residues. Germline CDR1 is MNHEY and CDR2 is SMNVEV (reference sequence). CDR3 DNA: TGTGCCAGCAGTTTAGGCAGGGGACGCCTCGGGTCTGAAGCTTTCTTT. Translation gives CASSLGRGRLGSEAFF.

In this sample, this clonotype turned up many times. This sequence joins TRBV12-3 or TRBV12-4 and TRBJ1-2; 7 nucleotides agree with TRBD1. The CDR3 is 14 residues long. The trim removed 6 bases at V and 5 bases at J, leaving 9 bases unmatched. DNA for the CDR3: TGTGCCAGCAGCCTAGGACAGGCCCCATATGGCTACACCTTC. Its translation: CASSLGQAPYGYTF.

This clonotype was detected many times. Here the CDR3 reads CASSLLAGAGELFF. Written as DNA, the CDR3 is TGTGCCAGCAGTTTACTAGCGGGAGCCGGGGAGCTGTTTTTT. This chain connects TRBV12-3 or TRBV12-4 to TRBJ2-2; 10 bases map to TRBD2. This CDR3 spans 14 amino acids. Trimming cost V 2 bases and J 6 bases; bases outside gene matches: 0.

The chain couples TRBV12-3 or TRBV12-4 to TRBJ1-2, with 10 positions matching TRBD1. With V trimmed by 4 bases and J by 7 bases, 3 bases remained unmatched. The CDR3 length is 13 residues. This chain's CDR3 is CASSSGTGAGYTF. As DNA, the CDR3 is TGTGCCAGCAGTTCAGGGACAGGGGCTGGCTACACCTTC.